A single sample is the source of the 11 T cell receptor beta chains below, sequenced in a study of blood T cells in healthy people across ages. A second PCR, run for about 7 to 12 cycles, used a sample-barcoded 5' primer plus a J-beta primer mix. From the 5' RACE reads, TCRdb called clonotypes with MiXCR, one entry per CDR3 protein. The sample holds hundreds of thousands of distinct CDR3 sequences; 22% are singletons and the top ten take around 21%. The specimen was blood. These receptors all come from a man between 65 and 79 years old in good health.

This clonotype was picked up a small number of times. The chain recombines TRBV29-1 with TRBJ2-3; the match to TRBD2 covers 9 bases. Germline loops: CDR1 SQVTM, CDR2 ANQGSEA. This CDR3 is 14 amino acids long. The V and J ends lost 3 bases and 3 bases, in that order; junction bases with no gene match: 4. The CDR3 sequence is CSVDSGSRTDTQYF. CDR3 sequence (DNA): TGCAGCGTTGATAGCGGGAGTAGAACAGATACGCAGTATTTT.

The chain couples TRBV9 to TRBJ1-1; D perhaps matches TRBD1 (6 bases). The CDR3 contains 14 residues. Germline V CDR1 and CDR2: SGDLS, YYNGEE. V lost 0 bases and J lost 4, with 10 bases in between. CDR3 residues: CASSVVSGVTEAFF. CDR3 DNA sequence: TGTGCCAGCAGCGTAGTGTCAGGGGTCACTGAAGCTTTCTTT.

This clonotype appeared a few times. No conserved phenylalanine or tryptophan ends this CDR3, so it is likely a read error. It is unclear where the CDR3 begins or ends on the DNA, so no DNA is shown, and the CDR3 is as TCRdb lists it. The chain joins TRBV7-8 to TRBJ1-1; the table names TRBD1, a call not compared with the DNA. Including both end residues, the CDR3 is 12 amino acids long. CDR1 and CDR2 (germline): SGHVS, FQNEAQ. This CDR3 reads CASSSDRDRGDL.

There are a few counts of this clonotype. This chain uses TRBV11-2 with TRBJ1-2; D gene ambiguous. The germline V gene encodes CDR1 SGHAT and CDR2 FQNNGV. Trimming took 0 bases from V and 4 from J, leaving 12 bases between them. The CDR3 loop spans 15 amino acids. CDR3 sequence (DNA): TGTGCCAGCAGCTTAGATCCAGGACCACTCTATGGCTACACCTTC. Translation: CASSLDPGPLYGYTF.

This clonotype was detected ten times or more. The CDR3 DNA reads as TGTGCCAGCAGTGCTAGCGGGGGGGTCAATGAGCAGTTCTTC. This encodes CASSASGGVNEQFF. The chain is built from TRBV6-1 and TRBJ2-1, with TRBD2 matching over 12 bases. The CDR3 has 14 residues. Germline V gives CDR1 MNHNS, CDR2 SASEGT. Unmatched junction bases numbered 1, after V lost 4 bases and J lost 6 bases.

This clonotype appeared a few times. The chain uses TRBV20-1 and TRBJ2-1, with D maybe TRBD2 (7 bases). The CDR3 runs 15 residues. CDR1 and CDR2 from the germline V gene are DFQATT and SNEGSKA (reference sequence). Between the trimmed V and J ends, which lost 6 bases and 0 bases, there was a span of 15 bases. The DNA of the CDR3 is TGCAGTGCACCTCCCGGGGGGCTCTCCTACAATGAGCAGTTCTTC. This codes for CSAPPGGLSYNEQFF.

Only a few counts were recorded for this clonotype. This sequence joins TRBV21-1 and TRBJ2-5. The DNA matches TRBJ2-7 better at its end, which makes the J call doubtful. TRBV21-1 is reported as a pseudogene. The CDR3 runs to 15 residues. The CDR3 coding sequence is TGTGCCAGCAGCAAAGCCACAGCCATTTCCTACGAGCAGTACGTC. The encoded protein is CASSKATAISYEQYV.

The chain carries TRBV10-2 and TRBJ1-2, with no clear D. Trimming removed 2 bases from V and 3 bases from J, with 7 bases in between. The CDR3 spans 13 residues. Germline CDR1 and CDR2: WSHSY and SAAADI. CDR3 sequence reads: CASSEGLDYGYTF. The CDR3 coding sequence is TGCGCCAGCAGTGAGGGACTTGACTATGGCTACACCTTC.

The chain joins TRBV24-1 to TRBJ2-3; D is uncertain. The CDR3 runs 12 residues. Trimming shortened V by 4 bases and J by 1 base, and 2 bases separated the two germline ends. In germline, CDR1 is KGHDR, CDR2 SFDVKD. The CDR3 protein is CATSDRTDTQYF. CDR3 nucleotide sequence: TGTGCCACCAGTGACCGCACAGATACGCAGTATTTT.

The chain couples TRBV15 to TRBJ2-3; D gene uncertain. CDR1 is LNHNV and CDR2 is YYDKDF in the germline V gene (reference sequence). The CDR3 spans 16 residues. With 4 bases removed from V and 4 bases from J, the gap between germline ends came to 18 bases. The CDR3 bases are TGTGCCACCAGCACTCCCGGCGGTTTTCAAGCAGATACGCAGTATTTT. Protein: CATSTPGGFQADTQYF.

V usage is TRBV7-9 and J usage is TRBJ1-4; D remains ambiguous. V was pared by 6 bases and J by 0 bases, with 11 bases between. Germline V gene data show CDR1 as SEHNR and CDR2 as FQNEAQ (reference sequence). There are 15 residues in the CDR3. CDR3 DNA: TGTGCCAGCAGTCCGATACTTGCAACTAATGAAAAACTGTTTTTT. Its protein product is CASSPILATNEKLFF.